Listed below are T cell receptor beta chains from one sample, sequenced in a study of Ad26.COV2.S vaccination and SARS-CoV-2 variants. The protocol was immunoSEQ multiplex PCR, while the TCRdb copy is restricted to in-frame clones and leaves out a portion. Here the sample spans fewer than 400,000 clones, about 82% being singletons. The sample in question was peripheral blood, obtained in a trial of Ad26.COV2.S vaccine versus placebo. All receptors derive from a person aged 18 to 59 who received the Ad26.COV2.S COVID-19 vaccine or a placebo. The CDR3 runs from the conserved cysteine through the conserved F or W. Fields, in order: clone size, D gene, J gene, V gene, CDR3 protein, CDR3 DNA. A D gene is named only where the DNA matches it firmly. The listing skips clone size in some rows; elsewhere it reads once, few, many or a size class.

.	TRBD2	TRBJ2-1	TRBV7-9	CASSLTSGPYNEQFF	TGTGCCAGCAGCTTAACTAGCGGGCCCTACAATGAGCAGTTCTTC
.	.	TRBJ2-7	TRBV4-1	CASSVMFSISSYEQYF	TGCGCCAGCAGCGTAATGTTCTCCATCTCCTCCTACGAGCAGTACTTC
once	.	TRBJ2-2	TRBV10-1	CASSEGRTTGELFF	TGCGCCAGCAGTGAGGGACGGACCACCGGGGAGCTGTTTTTT
.	.	TRBJ2-6	TRBV5-4	CASSRAGSGANVLTF	TGTGCCAGCAGCAGGGCCGGATCTGGGGCCAACGTCCTGACTTTC
once	.	TRBJ2-5	TRBV20-1	CSARLVETQYF	TGCAGTGCTAGATTAGTCGAGACCCAGTACTTC
few	TRBD1	TRBJ1-1	TRBV5-1	CASSLRQGNTEAFF	TGCGCCAGCAGCTTGCGACAGGGGAACACTGAAGCTTTCTTT
.	.	TRBJ1-3	TRBV5-8	CASSLWVSFSGNTIYF	TGTGCCAGCAGCTTGTGGGTGTCCTTCTCTGGAAACACCATATATTTT
.	.	TRBJ1-4	TRBV10-3	CAISGGTAHLFF	TGTGCCATCAGTGGCGGGACCGCGCATCTGTTTTTT
.	.	TRBJ2-2	TRBV24-1	CATSDPVGVSNTGELFF	TGTGCCACCAGTGACCCCGTGGGAGTTTCGAACACCGGGGAGCTGTTTTTT
.	.	TRBJ1-3	TRBV14	CASSQKVGIAAGNTIYF	TGTGCCAGCAGCCAAAAAGTCGGTATAGCTGCTGGAAACACCATATATTTT
once	.	TRBJ1-1	TRBV28	CASGSAPLGNTEAFF	TGTGCCAGCGGCTCGGCCCCGTTGGGGAACACTGAAGCTTTCTTT
.	.	TRBJ2-7	TRBV5-1	CASSIAGQGYEQYF	TGCGCCAGCAGCATAGCCGGGCAAGGCTACGAGCAGTACTTC
.	.	TRBJ1-5	TRBV9	CASSVGNQPQHF	TGTGCCAGCAGCGTCGGAAATCAGCCCCAGCATTTT
once	TRBD1	TRBJ2-2	TRBV3-1/TRBV3-2	CASSQDRTGGARIRELFF	TGTGCCAGCAGCCAAGATAGGACAGGGGGCGCGAGGATCAGGGAGCTGTTTTTT
.	TRBD2	TRBJ2-7	TRBV27	CASSLLAGRSSYEQYF	TGTGCCAGCAGTTTACTAGCGGGGAGGAGCTCCTACGAGCAGTACTTC
.	TRBD1	TRBJ1-2	TRBV12-3/TRBV12-4	CASRREGAGYTF	TGTGCCAGCAGGAGAGAGGGGGCCGGCTACACCTTC
.	.	TRBJ1-1	TRBV7-2	CASSSVDRMTRPEAFF	TGTGCCAGCAGCTCTGTCGACCGGATGACGAGGCCTGAAGCTTTCTTT
.	.	TRBJ1-6	TRBV3-1/TRBV3-2	CASSHHKTGGSPLHF	TGTGCCAGCAGCCACCATAAGACAGGAGGATCACCCCTCCACTTT
.	TRBD1	TRBJ1-1	TRBV4-1	CASIGQGNTEAFF	TGCGCCAGCATCGGACAGGGGAACACTGAAGCTTTCTTT
.	.	TRBJ1-1	TRBV6-5	CASSYLVAGNTEAFF	TGTGCCAGCAGTTACCTTGTGGCCGGGAACACTGAAGCTTTCTTT
.	TRBD2	TRBJ2-7	TRBV27	CASSPFSGGGSYEQYF	TGTGCCAGCAGCCCCTTTTCGGGGGGGGGCTCCTACGAGCAGTACTTC
.	.	TRBJ2-2	TRBV9	CASSVGVSNTGELFF	TGTGCCAGCAGCGTAGGAGTCTCGAACACCGGGGAGCTGTTTTTT
.	.	TRBJ1-6	TRBV6-4	CASSPSQGSNSPLHF	TGTGCCAGCAGTCCCTCGCAGGGCAGTAATTCACCCCTCCACTTT
.	TRBD1	TRBJ1-1	TRBV5-1	CASSPKGTGGTEAFF	TGCGCCAGCAGCCCGAAAGGGACAGGGGGCACTGAAGCTTTCTTT
.	TRBD2	TRBJ2-3	TRBV7-8	CASSSSLSSGGGGDTQYF	TGTGCCAGCAGCTCTTCTCTAAGTAGCGGGGGGGGTGGAGATACGCAGTATTTT
.	.	TRBJ1-1	TRBV19	CASNWNRDTEAFF	TGTGCCAGTAACTGGAACAGGGACACTGAAGCTTTCTTT
.	.	TRBJ1-2	TRBV19	CASKRTGGLGYTF	TGTGCCAGTAAAAGGACGGGAGGTCTTGGCTACACCTTC